Detailed here is one T cell receptor (beta chain). The antigen remains undetermined. The sample belongs to a study of T cells expressing NK-cell markers. Overall study context: Source material for TCR beta repertoires consisted of sorted CD3+CD56+NKG2C+, CD3+CD56+NKG2C- and CD3+CD56-NKG2C+ T cells. Seven sequenced donors out of eight were HCMV-seropositive, one seronegative.

Points from the study as a whole: The same clonotypes also predominated in the CD3+CD56-NKG2C+ fraction of several donors. A range of 1.0-7.0% of CD8+ T cells consisted of dominant NKG2C+ clonotypes in a handful of donors.

TCRdb reprocessed the 5' RACE reads and reports one entry per CDR3 protein, with no DNA. The sample data list some 500,000 distinct CDR3 sequences. Germline V CDR1 and CDR2: ENHRY, SYGVKD. The CDR3 is 14 amino acids. This receptor was taken from a woman between 50 and 59 years old in good health. The sequencing sample was made of blood T cells: a sorted CD56 or NKG2C T cell subset, CD4+ or CD8+ T cells, or bulk PBMC T cells (not recorded which). This sequence joins TRBV10-3 and TRBJ2-1. The chain's CDR3 is CAIRETSSYNEQFF.